This is a list of T cell receptor beta chains from one sample in a study of T-cell memory formation after mild COVID-19. TCRdb re-derived calls from the 5' RACE reads in MiXCR, one entry per CDR3 protein. Of about 540,000 distinct CDR3 sequences listed, roughly 20% were seen once; the top ten hold under 15%. The material sequenced was PBMCs or a T cell subset sorted from them (not recorded which). The receptor source for this set is an adult woman who had mild COVID-19 (a few samples of this study predate the infection). Cell type and time point are not known. Both conserved end residues are part of each CDR3. The D gene is left open where the match is weak. Expanded clones are given a class, and other clones once, few, many or no size at all.

d_call j_call v_call clone_size cdr3_nt cdr3_aa
NA TRBJ2-4 TRBV24-1 few TGTGCCACCAGTTCCATCGTAAAAGCGCGAAACATTCAGTACTTC CATSSIVKARNIQYF
TRBD1 TRBJ2-2 TRBV6-1 NA TGTGCCAGCAGTGAAAGGGACAGGAAAAACACCGGGGAGCTGTTTTTT CASSERDRKNTGELFF
NA TRBJ1-5 TRBV20-1 few TGCAGTGCTAGGAGGCCGGCGAGCAATCAGCCCCAGCATTTT CSARRPASNQPQHF
NA TRBJ1-6 TRBV20-1 many TGCAGTGCTAGAGATATCAGGGTAGGGGGGATACCCAATTCACCCCTCCACTTT CSARDIRVGGIPNSPLHF
TRBD2 TRBJ2-2 TRBV7-6 few TGTGCCAGCAGCTTAGAACTAGCGGGGGCCCGGGGTACCGGGGAGCTGTTTTTT CASSLELAGARGTGELFF
TRBD1 TRBJ1-2 TRBV3-1 many TGTGCCAGCAGCCAAGTTACAGGGGGCGCATCGGATGGCTACACCTTC CASSQVTGGASDGYTF
TRBD1 TRBJ2-7 TRBV9 few TGTGCCAGCAGCGGAAAGGACAGGGGGCCCCACGAGCAGTACTTC CASSGKDRGPHEQYF
NA TRBJ2-3 TRBV15 NA TGTGCCACCAGGGGACTCGCGGAGAGCACAGATACGCAGTATTTT CATRGLAESTDTQYF
NA TRBJ2-1 TRBV24-1 few TGTGCCACCGCAGGGGAGGGCCCCATATCCTACAATGAGCAGTTCTTC CATAGEGPISYNEQFF
TRBD1 TRBJ2-1 TRBV6-4 NA TGTGCCAGCAGTGACTCTTCCGGGACAGGGTCCAATGAGCAGTTCTTC CASSDSSGTGSNEQFF
NA TRBJ2-5 TRBV6-1 NA TGTGCCAGCAGATCCTCTCAGATACAGGGCCTTGGAGAGACCCAGTACTTC CASRSSQIQGLGETQYF
TRBD2 TRBJ2-3 TRBV20-1 NA TGCAGTGCTAGAGCCCTAGCGGGAGCGGCAGATACGCAGTATTTT CSARALAGAADTQYF
NA TRBJ1-5 TRBV6-5 few TGTGCCAGCAGTTACTCGATAAGGGGACGGACGGAGAAAGCCGGCAATCAGCCCCAGCATTTT CASSYSIRGRTEKAGNQPQHF
TRBD1 TRBJ1-5 TRBV12-3/TRBV12-4 few TGTGCCAGCATCATGGGACAGGGGCAGCCCCAGCATTTT CASIMGQGQPQHF
TRBD2 TRBJ2-3 TRBV7-3 NA TGTGCCAGCAGCTTAACGGCGCGGGGGGGCCCAGATACGCAGTATTTT CASSLTARGGPDTQYF
TRBD2 TRBJ2-7 TRBV7-9 NA TGTGCCAGCACCTCAGGGACTAGCCCTACCTACGAGCAGTACTTC CASTSGTSPTYEQYF
NA TRBJ2-7 TRBV4-1 NA TGCGCCAGCAGCCAAGTAGGTTTAGGGGCCTACGAGCAGTACTTC CASSQVGLGAYEQYF
TRBD1 TRBJ2-1 TRBV4-1 many TGCGCCAGCAGCCATACACAGGGGCCCTACAATGAGCAGTTCTTC CASSHTQGPYNEQFF
NA TRBJ1-1 TRBV7-9 NA TGTGCCAGCAGCTCTGACGCTACAGCTGGAACTTTCTTT CASSSDATAGTFF
TRBD2 TRBJ2-1 TRBV7-2 few TGTGCCAGCAGCAAGGGACTAGCGTACAATGAGCAGTTCTTC CASSKGLAYNEQFF
NA TRBJ2-7 TRBV20-1 NA TGCAGTGCTAGAGGACAGTCCTACGAGCAGTACTTC CSARGQSYEQYF
NA TRBJ2-5 TRBV15 few TGTGCCACCAGCAGAGATCGCGCCGCGGAGACCCAGTACTTC CATSRDRAAETQYF
TRBD1 TRBJ1-1 TRBV5-1 few TGCGCCAGCAGCTTGGCCCTAACCAACAGGGGAGACACTGAAGCTTTCTTT CASSLALTNRGDTEAFF
NA TRBJ2-1 TRBV7-8 once TGTGCCAGCAGCCCCGCCCCCCTAGCCGATGAGCAGTTCTTC CASSPAPLADEQFF
TRBD1 TRBJ2-7 TRBV6-2/TRBV6-3 NA TGTGCCAGCAGACCCGGGACAGGGGTGTTAGAGCAGTACTTC CASRPGTGVLEQYF
TRBD2 TRBJ2-2 TRBV6-6 few TGTGCCAGCAGTTACTCGGCACCAAACGGGAGGGGAGACATCACCGGGGAGCTGTTTTTT CASSYSAPNGRGDITGELFF
NA TRBJ1-1 TRBV10-3 NA TGTGCCATCAGTGAGTCTTCTGAAGCTTTCTTT CAISESSEAFF
TRBD2 TRBJ2-1 TRBV5-6 NA TGTGCCAGCAGCTTGGGAGCGGGGGACTCCAATGAGCAGTTCTTC CASSLGAGDSNEQFF
TRBD1 TRBJ2-7 TRBV4-1 NA TGCGCCAGCAGCCGGGTGGAGACAGGGGGCTACGAGCAGTACTTC CASSRVETGGYEQYF
NA TRBJ2-1 TRBV27 many TGTGCCAGCAGTTTATTCATTCAGGATGAGCAGTTCTTC CASSLFIQDEQFF
NA TRBJ1-2 TRBV7-9 once TGTGCCAGCAGCTTTTGGGGTTCAGGCGGCTACACCTTC CASSFWGSGGYTF
TRBD1 TRBJ2-7 TRBV24-1 NA TGTGCCACCGGGCAGGGGGTCGAGCAGTACTTC CATGQGVEQYF
NA TRBJ2-1 TRBV5-1 NA TGCGCCAGCAGCTTGGTTGTAGACGGTGTTGAGCAGTTCTTC CASSLVVDGVEQFF
NA TRBJ1-2 TRBV18 NA TGTGCCAGCTCACCAGTTGGTAGGACACCCACTAACTATGGCTACACCTTC CASSPVGRTPTNYGYTF
NA TRBJ1-1 TRBV6-2/TRBV6-3 NA TGTGCCAGCACCGCCGACATTTATGGGTTTGGTGACACTGAAGCTTTCTTT CASTADIYGFGDTEAFF
TRBD1 TRBJ2-5 TRBV6-4 many TGTGCCAGCAGTCCCGGACAGGGGGACGTTGAGACCCAGTACTTC CASSPGQGDVETQYF
TRBD2 TRBJ2-3 TRBV30 few TGTGCCTGGAATCTCGCGGGGGGCACAGATACGCAGTATTTT CAWNLAGGTDTQYF
NA TRBJ2-7 TRBV12-3/TRBV12-4 NA TGTGCCAGCAGTTCTAGGACTAGGAGGGGGGACGAGCAGTACTTC CASSSRTRRGDEQYF
NA TRBJ2-7 TRBV5-1 NA TGCGCCAGCAGCTTGGTCCCGGGCTCCTACGAGCAGTACTTC CASSLVPGSYEQYF
NA TRBJ1-1 TRBV7-3 NA TGTGCCAGCAGCTTAACTTGGGGGTCTAACACTGAAGCTTTCTTT CASSLTWGSNTEAFF
NA TRBJ1-1 TRBV19 few TGTGCCAGTAGTATGTCGGCAGGGCGTGGTAGCACTGAAGCTTTCTTT CASSMSAGRGSTEAFF